Listed below are T cell receptor beta chains from one sample, sequenced in a study of blood T cell repertoires in COVID-19. Profiling relied on immunoSEQ multiplex PCR, and the TCRdb table lists in-frame clones only, not all of them. There are approximately 170,000 clones in the sample; around 85% occur only once, and 9.5% to 12% lies in the top ten. Sequenced: peripheral blood. These receptors were collected from a woman aged 60-75 years with COVID-19, enrolled during active disease. Each CDR3 is given with its conserved first and last residue. The D gene is left open where the match is weak. Clone size is shown for a subset of rows, as once, few, many or a class of expanded clone.

V gene	CDR3 length	J gene	D gene	clone size	CDR3 DNA	CDR3 protein
TRBV7-9	15	TRBJ1-1	TRBD1	NA	TGTGCCAGCAGCCCGCGGACAGGTATGAACACTGAAGCTTTCTTT	CASSPRTGMNTEAFF
TRBV6-2/TRBV6-3	13	TRBJ2-7	TRBD2	NA	TGTGCCAGCAGTTGGGGACTACTCTACGAGCAGTACTTC	CASSWGLLYEQYF
TRBV19	16	TRBJ2-2	TRBD2	NA	TGTGCCAGTAGTACCTATAGCGGGTGGAACACCGGGGAGCTGTTTTTT	CASSTYSGWNTGELFF
TRBV10-3	15	TRBJ2-3	TRBD2	NA	TGTGCCATCAGCCCTCAGCGGGGTGGCACAGATACGCAGTATTTT	CAISPQRGGTDTQYF
TRBV7-3	13	TRBJ2-7	TRBD1	NA	TGTGCCAGCAGCTTGGGGACAGGGGGCGAGCAGTACTTC	CASSLGTGGEQYF
TRBV2	13	TRBJ1-1	TRBD1	NA	TGTGCCAGCAGTGGGGCAGGGGGCGGTGAAGCTTTCTTT	CASSGAGGGEAFF
TRBV13	15	TRBJ1-2	NA	NA	TGTGCCAGCAGCCTGCCGGGACTCTCTTATTATGGCTACACCTTC	CASSLPGLSYYGYTF
TRBV7-9	17	TRBJ2-1	TRBD2	NA	TGTGCCAGCAGCCATCAAACGGGCGGGAGGGCCTACAATGAGCAGTTCTTC	CASSHQTGGRAYNEQFF
TRBV19	15	TRBJ2-7	TRBD1	NA	TGTGCCAGTAGCCTTAGGGGGACAGGGGGGTACGAGCAGTACTTC	CASSLRGTGGYEQYF
TRBV5-1	14	TRBJ2-3	TRBD2	NA	TGCGCCAGCAGCTTGGGACTAGCTCAGGTTACGCAGTATTTT	CASSLGLAQVTQYF
TRBV6-5	12	TRBJ1-5	NA	NA	TGTGCCAGCAGTTCGGGCAATCAGCCCCAGCATTTT	CASSSGNQPQHF
TRBV6-2/TRBV6-3	18	TRBJ2-3	TRBD2	NA	TGTGCCAGCAGTTACGAGCGAGCGGGGGGCCAAGACACAGATACGCAGTATTTT	CASSYERAGGQDTDTQYF
TRBV9	14	TRBJ2-3	NA	NA	TGTGCCAGCAGCGTAGTGGACTACACAGATACGCAGTATTTT	CASSVVDYTDTQYF
TRBV3-1/TRBV3-2	14	TRBJ2-7	NA	few	TGTGCCAGCAGCTCTTCGACAGACTCCTACGAGCAGTACTTC	CASSSSTDSYEQYF
TRBV19	13	TRBJ2-7	NA	NA	TGTGCCACCGCTGACTCAGGGGCCTACGAGCAGTACTTC	CATADSGAYEQYF
TRBV2	14	TRBJ2-5	NA	NA	TGTGCCAGCAGTGGGACGGCGACTAAAGAGACCCAGTACTTC	CASSGTATKETQYF
TRBV28	15	TRBJ1-5	TRBD1	NA	TGTGCCAGCAGTCCTCCGGACAGGCTGGATCGGCCCCAGCATTTT	CASSPPDRLDRPQHF
TRBV2	14	TRBJ2-7	TRBD2	NA	TGTGCCAGCAGACGGGACTACGGAGCCTACGAGCAGTACTTC	CASRRDYGAYEQYF
TRBV13	15	TRBJ1-1	TRBD1	NA	TGTGCCAGCAGCTTTAGAACAGGGGGTGGGACTGAAGCTTTCTTT	CASSFRTGGGTEAFF
TRBV28	16	TRBJ2-2	TRBD2	NA	TGTGCCAGCGGGAGCGGGAGGGCCGAGAACACCGGGGAGCTGTTTTTT	CASGSGRAENTGELFF
TRBV19	15	TRBJ1-5	NA	NA	TGTGCCAGTAGTATAACGGGAGAGGGCAATCAGCCCCAGCATTTT	CASSITGEGNQPQHF
TRBV11-3	14	TRBJ2-1	TRBD2	NA	TGTGCCAGCAACGGACTAGCGGGAGGGGGTGAGCAGTTCTTC	CASNGLAGGGEQFF
TRBV11-3	14	TRBJ1-2	NA	NA	TGTGCCAGCAGCCTCACTCGGGGGGAGGGTGGCTACACCTTC	CASSLTRGEGGYTF
TRBV24-1	12	TRBJ1-2	NA	NA	TGTGCCACCAGTGCCCAGGGATATGGCTACACCTTC	CATSAQGYGYTF
TRBV6-5	13	TRBJ1-2	NA	NA	TGTGCCAGCAGCCGGGGAGGATCCCAGGGCTACACCTTC	CASSRGGSQGYTF
TRBV7-2	14	TRBJ2-3	NA	NA	TGTGCCAGCAGCTTATATTTCGGGGGTGATACGCAGTATTTT	CASSLYFGGDTQYF
TRBV28	17	TRBJ1-3	NA	NA	TGTGCCAGCAGTTCTCTCGGACAGACGAGCTCTGGAAACACCATATATTTT	CASSSLGQTSSGNTIYF
TRBV24-1	16	TRBJ1-5	TRBD1	NA	TGTGCCACCAGTGATTCCCGGACAGGCAGCAATCAGCCCCAGCATTTT	CATSDSRTGSNQPQHF
TRBV5-6	15	TRBJ2-7	TRBD2	few	TGTGCCAGCAGCTTGTTAGACACGGGAGGGTATAAGCAGTACTTC	CASSLLDTGGYKQYF
TRBV11-2	15	TRBJ2-5	NA	NA	TGTGCCAGCACCTTTCAATCCACAAATCAAGAGACCCAGTACTTC	CASTFQSTNQETQYF
TRBV7-2	18	TRBJ1-5	NA	NA	TGTGCCAGCAGCTTAAAATTTCCAGGGGTTGCTTCCTGGCAGCCCCAGCATTTT	CASSLKFPGVASWQPQHF
TRBV6-2/TRBV6-3	15	TRBJ1-5	NA	once	TGTGCCAGCAGTTACGCCACACTCGGGGGTCAGCCCCAGCATTTT	CASSYATLGGQPQHF
TRBV21-1	15	TRBJ1-4	NA	NA	TGTGCCAGCAGCCAGACAGGGAAAGGGTGTGAAAAACTGTTTTTT	CASSQTGKGCEKLFF
TRBV15	17	TRBJ2-7	TRBD2	NA	TGTGCCACCAGCAGAGATCTTGGCGGGGGGAGCTCCTACGAGCAGTACTTC	CATSRDLGGGSSYEQYF
TRBV7-2	12	TRBJ2-7	NA	NA	TGTGCCAGCAGCCCGGTCTACTACGAGCAGTACTTC	CASSPVYYEQYF
TRBV19	16	TRBJ1-5	NA	NA	TGTGCCAGTAGTACACCCGACAGAGGTAATAATCAGCCCCAGCATTTT	CASSTPDRGNNQPQHF
TRBV5-4	13	TRBJ1-2	NA	NA	TGTGCCAGCAGCTTAGCAGGGGCGGAGGGCTACACCTTC	CASSLAGAEGYTF
TRBV4-1	15	TRBJ2-5	TRBD2	NA	TGCGCCAGCAGCCAAGCAGGACTAGCGGGCGCGGCCCAGTACTTC	CASSQAGLAGAAQYF
TRBV5-1	16	TRBJ2-5	TRBD2	NA	TGCGCCAGCAGCTCCAATCTAGCGGGAGGGCCCGAGACCCAGTACTTC	CASSSNLAGGPETQYF
TRBV7-9	14	TRBJ1-2	NA	NA	TGTGCCAGCAGCTTAGTGGGTCCGGAGGGAGGCTACACCTTC	CASSLVGPEGGYTF
TRBV7-8	18	TRBJ1-5	NA	NA	TGTGCCAGCAGCTTAAGCCACAGATGGCAGACAAGCAATCAGCCCCAGCATTTT	CASSLSHRWQTSNQPQHF